This record concerns one T cell receptor (beta chain) sequence. This clone was observed a few times. Its antigen is currently not known. No base qualities exist here, and no much larger clone lies one base off it. The sample is drawn from a study of cytomegalovirus exposure and HLA in healthy donors (dated by TCRdb to the late 2010s). For the wider study: The 500 to 800 repertoires of the first cohort and the roughly 110 validation repertoires were produced on the same platform, according to a later analysis. To predict cytomegalovirus infection status, the study brought together high-throughput TCR immunosequencing, statistical association of individual TCRs with disease status, and machine learning. The aim of the study was to test whether cataloging public T cell receptors could identify signatures of past pathogen exposure. In addition to the first cohort of approximately 650 subjects, a separate validation cohort of over 90 different subjects was used.

The method behind the library was the immunoSEQ multiplex PCR assay. The study's processing was this. A statistical classification framework was built for diagnosing cytomegalovirus status from the catalog of TCR beta chain sequences. This immuneACCESS table, as held by TCRdb, lists in-frame sequences with V and J called but not all clones. Of the missing ones, under half trace to an unresolved V gene in checked studies; the others have no known cause. The D gene and trimming were derived from the DNA, and the V and J assignments and clone size from that table. Across this sample there are around 50,000 clones, with just over 90% seen only once. Around 5.8% of the sample is taken by the ten largest. The donors belonged to the validation cohort of about 130 subjects, which was separate from the approximately 700-subject first cohort. Here is what the overall study found, with its caveats: In both the original and validation cohorts, the classifier was reported to diagnose cytomegalovirus status with high specificity and sensitivity. Subsequent analysis determined that TCRs grouped into clusters in the first cohort also showed a tendency toward co-occurrence across the roughly 130 validation repertoires, and roughly 95% of cluster scores exceeded 0. In the study, some 160 TCR beta chains were listed as associated with cytomegalovirus. The authors suggested that the approach could potentially be extended to other disease states and immunological phenotypes. Across donors, most TCR sequences were observed very rarely, whereas some public TCRs were present in many individuals. In vitro tests confirmed that three of the cytomegalovirus-associated TCR beta chains recognize cytomegalovirus antigens. All 120 or so repertoires were used to score co-occurrence in the validation cohort in a later analysis, because that analysis had no HLA typing for the cohort.

CDR1 and CDR2 were assigned from the germline V gene as MGHDK and SYGVNS. Taken from cysteine to phenylalanine, the CDR3 has 17 residues. The kept DNA is CDR3 alone, 51 bases in frame from the first base. For this chain, trimming is 5 bases at the V end and 9 bases at the J end, and the number of junction bases without a gene match is 16. The V and J segments used are TRBV25-1 and TRBJ2-1; TRBD2 lines up with 10 middle nucleotides. Sequenced: PBMCs. The source is a woman younger than 35 in good health and CMV-seronegative. At the DNA level, the sequence is TGTGCCAGCAGTTCGATGGGGGGAGTAAGCGGGAGGGGTGAGCAGTTCTTC. Protein translation: CASSSMGGVSGRGEQFF.